This T cell receptor (beta chain) was found in a study of PD-1 blockade in classical Hodgkin lymphoma. Looking at the study overall: Patients were administered nivolumab (3 mg/kg intravenously) every 2 weeks. Study-wide findings and caveats: Reasons behind the repertoire differences stay unclear, perhaps disease activity or earlier therapy.

Every single patient, without exception, relapsed after autologous stem cell transplantation, and brentuximab vedotin exposure varied. In germline, CDR1 is MNHEY, CDR2 SVGAGI. Unmatched junction bases numbered 8, after V lost 2 bases and J lost 4 bases. The CDR3 is 15 residues long. Produced via immunoSEQ multiplex PCR; TCRdb's table is partial and in-frame only. Seen here are 100,000 to 120,000 clones, 89% observed once, and the top ten hold around 20%. A word on this clone: Antigen unknown.

The origin of this receptor is a human donor with classical Hodgkin lymphoma. This sequence joins TRBV6-5 and TRBJ2-7, with 7 bases aligning to TRBD1. The sample was peripheral blood mononuclear cells (PBMCs), taken before the second cycle of nivolumab. This CDR3 reads CASSYRLQGPYEQYF. CDR3 nucleotide sequence: TGTGCCAGCAGTTACCGCCTACAGGGGCCGTACGAGCAGTACTTC.